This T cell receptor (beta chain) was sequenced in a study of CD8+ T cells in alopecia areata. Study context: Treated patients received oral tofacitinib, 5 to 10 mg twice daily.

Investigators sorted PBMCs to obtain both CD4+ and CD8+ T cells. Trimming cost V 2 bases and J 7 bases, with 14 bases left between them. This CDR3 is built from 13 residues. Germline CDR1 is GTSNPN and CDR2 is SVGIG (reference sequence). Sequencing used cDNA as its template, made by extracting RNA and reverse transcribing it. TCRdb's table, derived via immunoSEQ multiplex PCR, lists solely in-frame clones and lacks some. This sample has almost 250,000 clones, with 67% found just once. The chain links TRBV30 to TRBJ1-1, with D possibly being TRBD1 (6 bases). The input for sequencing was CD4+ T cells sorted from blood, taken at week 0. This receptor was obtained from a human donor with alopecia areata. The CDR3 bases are TGTGCCTGGAGTCCAGGACAGAACCGTGAAGCTTTCTTT. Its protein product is CAWSPGQNREAFF.